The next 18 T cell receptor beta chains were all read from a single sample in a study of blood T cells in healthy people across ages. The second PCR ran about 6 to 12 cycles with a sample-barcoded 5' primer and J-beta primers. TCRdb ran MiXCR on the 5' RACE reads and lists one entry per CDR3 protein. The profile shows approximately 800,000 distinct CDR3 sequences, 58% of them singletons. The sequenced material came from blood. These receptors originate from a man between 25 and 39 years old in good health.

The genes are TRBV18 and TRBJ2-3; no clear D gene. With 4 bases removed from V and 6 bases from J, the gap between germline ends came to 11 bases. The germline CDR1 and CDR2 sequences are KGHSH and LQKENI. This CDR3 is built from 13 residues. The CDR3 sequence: CASSLTDGDTQYF. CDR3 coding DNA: TGTGCCAGCTCACTAACGGACGGGGATACGCAGTATTTT.

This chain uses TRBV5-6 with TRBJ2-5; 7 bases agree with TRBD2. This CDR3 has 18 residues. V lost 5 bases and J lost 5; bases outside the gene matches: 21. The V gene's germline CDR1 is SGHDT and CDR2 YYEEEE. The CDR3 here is CASRQDLGGDPTEETQYF. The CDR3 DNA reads TGTGCCAGCAGGCAGGACCTGGGGGGGGACCCCACTGAGGAGACCCAGTACTTC.

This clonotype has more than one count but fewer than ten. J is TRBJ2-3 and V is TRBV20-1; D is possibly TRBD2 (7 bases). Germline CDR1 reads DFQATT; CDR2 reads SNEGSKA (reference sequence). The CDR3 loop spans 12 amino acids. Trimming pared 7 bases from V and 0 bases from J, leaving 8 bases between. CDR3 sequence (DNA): TGCAGTGGGGGGGGCAGCACAGATACGCAGTATTTT. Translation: CSGGGSTDTQYF.

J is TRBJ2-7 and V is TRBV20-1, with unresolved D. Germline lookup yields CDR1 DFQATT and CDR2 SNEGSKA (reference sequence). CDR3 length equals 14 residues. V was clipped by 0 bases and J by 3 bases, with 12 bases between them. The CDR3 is CSARDQHRGYEQYF. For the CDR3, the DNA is TGCAGTGCTAGAGATCAACACAGAGGCTACGAGCAGTACTTC.

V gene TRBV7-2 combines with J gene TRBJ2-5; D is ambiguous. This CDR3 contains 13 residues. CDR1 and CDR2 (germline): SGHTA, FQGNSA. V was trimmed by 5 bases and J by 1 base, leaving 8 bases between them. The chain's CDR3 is CASSKEAQETQYF. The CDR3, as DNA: TGTGCCAGCAGCAAAGAGGCCCAAGAGACCCAGTACTTC.

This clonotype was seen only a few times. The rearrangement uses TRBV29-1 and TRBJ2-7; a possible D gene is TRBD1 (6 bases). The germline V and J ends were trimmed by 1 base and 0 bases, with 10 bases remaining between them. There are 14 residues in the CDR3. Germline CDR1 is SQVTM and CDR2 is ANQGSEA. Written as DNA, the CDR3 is TGCAGCGTTGAAGTGGACAGCCGCTCCTACGAGCAGTACTTC. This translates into CSVEVDSRSYEQYF.

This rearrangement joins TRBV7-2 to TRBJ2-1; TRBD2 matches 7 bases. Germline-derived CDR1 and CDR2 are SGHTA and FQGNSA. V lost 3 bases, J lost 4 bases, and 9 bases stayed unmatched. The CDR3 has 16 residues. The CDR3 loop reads CASSFFVQRGYNEQFF. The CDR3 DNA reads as TGTGCCAGCAGCTTCTTCGTACAGCGGGGATACAATGAGCAGTTCTTC. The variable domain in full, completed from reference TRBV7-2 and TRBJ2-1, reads GAGVSQSPSNKVTEKGKDVELRCDPISGHTALYWYRQSLGQGLEFLIYFQGNSAPDKSGLPSDRFSAERTGGSVSTLTIQRTQQEDSAVYLCASSFFVQRGYNEQFFGPGTRLTVL.

CDR3 coding DNA: TGCAGTGCTCAGTCGACCGGGACAGCTCAGCCCCAGCATTTT. This encodes CSAQSTGTAQPQHF. This rearrangement joins TRBV20-1 to TRBJ1-5; 7 bases line up with TRBD1. CDR1 and CDR2 (germline): DFQATT, SNEGSKA (reference sequence). The CDR3 spans 14 residues. Trimming cost V 5 bases and J 6 bases; bases outside gene matches: 10.

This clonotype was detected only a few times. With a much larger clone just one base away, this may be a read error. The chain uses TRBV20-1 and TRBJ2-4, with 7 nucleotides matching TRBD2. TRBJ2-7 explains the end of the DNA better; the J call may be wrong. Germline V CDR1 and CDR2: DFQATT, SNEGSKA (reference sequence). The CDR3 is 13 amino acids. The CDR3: CSARGLAEYEQYF. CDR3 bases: TGCAGTGCTAGAGGGCTAGCGGAATACGAGCAGTACTTC.

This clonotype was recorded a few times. CDR3: CSAWGLATPSSYEQYF. The CDR3 DNA is TGCAGTGCATGGGGACTAGCGACACCCAGTTCCTACGAGCAGTACTTC. The gene calls are TRBV20-1 and TRBJ2-7, with 10 positions matching TRBD2. The CDR3 spans 16 residues. With V trimmed by 6 bases and J by 1 base, 12 bases remained unmatched. The germline V gene has CDR1 DFQATT and CDR2 SNEGSKA (reference sequence).

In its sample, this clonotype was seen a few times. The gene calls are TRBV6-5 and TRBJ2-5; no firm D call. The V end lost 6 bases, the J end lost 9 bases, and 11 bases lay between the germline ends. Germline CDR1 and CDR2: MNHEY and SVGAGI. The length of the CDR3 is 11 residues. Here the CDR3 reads CASRGSRAQYF. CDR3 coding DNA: TGTGCCAGCAGGGGGTCCCGGGCCCAGTACTTC.

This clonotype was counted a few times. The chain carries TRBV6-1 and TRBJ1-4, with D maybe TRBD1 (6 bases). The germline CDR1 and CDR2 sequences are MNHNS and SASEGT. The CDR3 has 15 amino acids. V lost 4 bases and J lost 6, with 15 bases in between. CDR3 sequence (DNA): TGTGCCAGCAGTGCGAGAAGACAGGTTTATGAAAAACTGTTTTTT. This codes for CASSARRQVYEKLFF.

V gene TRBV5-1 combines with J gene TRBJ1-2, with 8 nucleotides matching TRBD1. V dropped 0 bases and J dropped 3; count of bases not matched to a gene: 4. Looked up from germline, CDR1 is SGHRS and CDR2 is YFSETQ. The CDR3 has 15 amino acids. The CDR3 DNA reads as TGCGCCAGCAGCTTGGCCCCGACAGGGGACTATGGCTACACCTTC. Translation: CASSLAPTGDYGYTF.

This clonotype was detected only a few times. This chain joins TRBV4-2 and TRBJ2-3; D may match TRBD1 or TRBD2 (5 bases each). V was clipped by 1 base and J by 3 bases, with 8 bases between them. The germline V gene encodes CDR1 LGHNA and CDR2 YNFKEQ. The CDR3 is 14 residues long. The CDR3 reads CASSQGDATDTQYF. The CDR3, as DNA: TGTGCCAGCAGCCAAGGGGACGCGACAGATACGCAGTATTTT.

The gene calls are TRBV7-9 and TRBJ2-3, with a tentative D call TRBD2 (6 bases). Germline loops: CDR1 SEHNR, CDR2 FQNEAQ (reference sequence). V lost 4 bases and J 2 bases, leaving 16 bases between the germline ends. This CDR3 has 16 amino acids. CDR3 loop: CASSSTRDGNTDTQYF. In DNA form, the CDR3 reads TGTGCCAGCAGCTCAACGCGGGACGGAAACACAGATACGCAGTATTTT.

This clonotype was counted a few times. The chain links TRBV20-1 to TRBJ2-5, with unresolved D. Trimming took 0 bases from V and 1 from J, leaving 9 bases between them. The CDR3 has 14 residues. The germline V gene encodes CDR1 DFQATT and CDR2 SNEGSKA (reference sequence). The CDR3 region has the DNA TGCAGTGCTAGAGATTTCCGGCGCCAAGAGACCCAGTACTTC. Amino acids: CSARDFRRQETQYF.

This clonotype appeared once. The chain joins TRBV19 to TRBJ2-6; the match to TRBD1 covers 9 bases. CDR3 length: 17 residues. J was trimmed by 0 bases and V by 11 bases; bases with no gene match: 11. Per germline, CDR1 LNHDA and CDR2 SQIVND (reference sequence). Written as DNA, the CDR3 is TGTGCCGCCTCGAGGGGACAGGGTAACTCTGGGGCCAACGTCCTGACTTTC. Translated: CAASRGQGNSGANVLTF.

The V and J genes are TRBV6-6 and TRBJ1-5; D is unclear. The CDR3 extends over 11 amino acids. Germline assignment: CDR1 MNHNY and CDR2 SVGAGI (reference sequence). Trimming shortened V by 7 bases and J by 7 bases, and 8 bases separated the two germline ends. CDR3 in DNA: TGTGCCAGCACCAACGGGCAGCCCCAGCATTTT. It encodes CASTNGQPQHF.